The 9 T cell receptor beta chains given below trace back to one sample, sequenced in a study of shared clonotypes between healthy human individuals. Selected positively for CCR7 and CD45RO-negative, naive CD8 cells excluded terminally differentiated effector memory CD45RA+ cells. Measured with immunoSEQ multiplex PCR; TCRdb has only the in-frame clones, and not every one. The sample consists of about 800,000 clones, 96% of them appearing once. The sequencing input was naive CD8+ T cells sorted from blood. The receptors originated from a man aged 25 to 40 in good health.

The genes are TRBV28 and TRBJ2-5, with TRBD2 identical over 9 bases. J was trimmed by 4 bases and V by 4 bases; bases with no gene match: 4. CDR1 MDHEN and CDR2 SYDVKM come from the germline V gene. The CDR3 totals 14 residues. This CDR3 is CASSYLTSGETQYF. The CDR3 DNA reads TGTGCCAGCAGTTATCTGACTAGCGGAGAGACCCAGTACTTC.

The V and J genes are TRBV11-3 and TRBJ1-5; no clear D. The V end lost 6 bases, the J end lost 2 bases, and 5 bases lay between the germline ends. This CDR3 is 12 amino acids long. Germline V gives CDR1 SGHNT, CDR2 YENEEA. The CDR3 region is CASRRGNQPQHF. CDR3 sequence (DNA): TGTGCCAGCAGGAGAGGCAATCAGCCCCAGCATTTT.

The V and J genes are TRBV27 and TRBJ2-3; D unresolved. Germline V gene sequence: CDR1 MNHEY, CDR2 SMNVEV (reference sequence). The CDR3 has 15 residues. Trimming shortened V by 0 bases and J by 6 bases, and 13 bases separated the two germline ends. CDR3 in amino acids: CASSLSPNGVDTQYF. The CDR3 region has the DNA TGTGCCAGCAGTTTATCCCCCAACGGTGTGGATACGCAGTATTTT.

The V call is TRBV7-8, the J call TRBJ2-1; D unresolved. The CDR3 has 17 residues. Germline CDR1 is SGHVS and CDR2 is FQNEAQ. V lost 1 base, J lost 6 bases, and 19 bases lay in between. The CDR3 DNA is TGTGCCAGCAGCTTAGATTTGGACCAGCCTCGTTCCAATGAGCAGTTCTTC. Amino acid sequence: CASSLDLDQPRSNEQFF.

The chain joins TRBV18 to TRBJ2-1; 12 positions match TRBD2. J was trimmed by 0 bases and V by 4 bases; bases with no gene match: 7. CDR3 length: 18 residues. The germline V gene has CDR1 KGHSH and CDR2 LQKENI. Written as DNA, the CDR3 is TGTGCCAGCTCACGTAGGACTAGCGGGGACAGCTCCTACAATGAGCAGTTCTTC. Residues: CASSRRTSGDSSYNEQFF.

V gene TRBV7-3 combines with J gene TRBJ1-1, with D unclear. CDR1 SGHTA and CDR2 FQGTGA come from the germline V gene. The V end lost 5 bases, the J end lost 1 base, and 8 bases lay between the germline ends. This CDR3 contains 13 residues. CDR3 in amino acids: CASSTDANTEAFF. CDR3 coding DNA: TGTGCCAGCAGCACGGATGCGAACACTGAAGCTTTCTTT.

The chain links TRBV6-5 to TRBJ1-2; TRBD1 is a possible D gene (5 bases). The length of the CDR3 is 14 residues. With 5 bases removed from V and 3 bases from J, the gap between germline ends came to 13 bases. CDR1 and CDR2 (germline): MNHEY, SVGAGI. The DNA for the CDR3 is TGTGCCAGCAGTACCTCCGGGGCCTACTATGGCTACACCTTC. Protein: CASSTSGAYYGYTF.

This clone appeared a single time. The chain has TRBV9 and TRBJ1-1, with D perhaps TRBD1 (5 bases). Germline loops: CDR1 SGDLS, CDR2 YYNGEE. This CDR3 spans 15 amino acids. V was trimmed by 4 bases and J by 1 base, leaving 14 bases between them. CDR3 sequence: CASSSEGSRNTEAFF. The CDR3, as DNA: TGTGCCAGCAGCTCCGAGGGGTCTCGGAACACTGAAGCTTTCTTT.

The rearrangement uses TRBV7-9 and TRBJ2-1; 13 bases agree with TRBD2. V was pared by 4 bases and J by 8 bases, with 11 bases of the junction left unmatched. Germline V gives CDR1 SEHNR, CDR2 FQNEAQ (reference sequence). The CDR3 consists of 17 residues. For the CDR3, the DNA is TGTGCCAGCAGCTCACCGGGACTAGCGGGACCTTCCGATGAGCAGTTCTTC. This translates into CASSSPGLAGPSDEQFF.